This T cell receptor (beta chain) was sequenced in a study of lymphopenia after photon versus proton radiotherapy. The CDR3 totals 13 residues. Trimming shortened V by 4 bases and J by 1 base, and 8 bases separated the two germline ends. Germline-derived CDR1 and CDR2 are MGHRA and YSYEKL. Regarding this clone: What it recognizes is unknown.

Profiling relied on immunoSEQ multiplex PCR, and the TCRdb table lists in-frame clones only, not all of them. Of roughly 45,000 clones listed, over 75% were seen once; the top ten hold around 2.2%. Whole-study findings and limits: Survival link was tested only in deceased patients; proton benefit remains a possibility. In patients who died, overall survival fell as post-nadir TCR diversity dropped more. Photon-treated patients lost naive T cells and TCR diversity; proton-treated stayed stable.

The chain recombines TRBV4-1 with TRBJ2-7, with D uncertain. This TCR was recovered from a man aged 40-49 years with gastric cancer. Material: peripheral blood, obtained from a patient treated with photon-based radiotherapy. CDR3 in DNA: TGCGCCAGCAGCCTCGCCATGTCCTACGAGCAGTACTTC. Amino acids: CASSLAMSYEQYF.